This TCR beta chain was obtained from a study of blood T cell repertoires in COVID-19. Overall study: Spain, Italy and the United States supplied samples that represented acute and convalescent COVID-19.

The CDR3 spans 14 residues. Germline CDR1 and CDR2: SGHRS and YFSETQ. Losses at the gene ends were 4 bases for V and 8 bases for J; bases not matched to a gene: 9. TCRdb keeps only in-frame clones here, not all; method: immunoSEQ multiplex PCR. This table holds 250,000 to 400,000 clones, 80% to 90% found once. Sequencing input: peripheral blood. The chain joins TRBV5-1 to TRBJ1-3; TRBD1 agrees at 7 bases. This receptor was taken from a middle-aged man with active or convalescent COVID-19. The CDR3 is CASSQGQPGDTIYF. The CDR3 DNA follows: TGCGCCAGCAGCCAGGGACAGCCGGGTGACACCATATATTTT. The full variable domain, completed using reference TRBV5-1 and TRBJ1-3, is KAGVTQTPRYLIKTRGQQVTLSCSPISGHRSVSWYQQTPGQGLQFLFEYFSETQRNKGNFPGRFSGRQFSNSRSEMNVSTLELGDSALYLCASSQGQPGDTIYFGEGSWLTVV.